The present T cell receptor beta chain was sequenced within a study of vaccination effects on CD4 cells after COVID-19 (dated by TCRdb to the early 2020s). Describing the broader study: Across the study, the median time from the second dose to post-vaccine sampling was 72 days (range 14 to 241). SARS-CoV-2 spike-specific CD4+ TCR repertoires from before and after mRNA vaccination were compared in COVID-19 convalescent patients and in infection-naive vaccine recipients. The full study included ten to eleven COVID-19 convalescent patients and a few SARS-CoV-2-naive healthy vaccine recipients. In the study, cultures from other donors were sequenced using the Oncomine TCR Beta short-read assay on an Illumina iSeq 100. The paper's findings and limits, for the study overall: Among healthy vaccine recipients, nearly all vaccine-induced clones were SARS-CoV-2 mono-reactive, and only 1 of 255 was cross-reactive with common cold coronaviruses. Only a small number of convalescent patients were included, and no early post-infection timepoints were available, which limited the study. Clones induced by infection and clones induced by vaccination both contracted markedly at late timepoints after vaccination, which fits with T cell responses waning over time.

CDR1 and CDR2, looked up from the germline V gene (reference sequence), are MNHNY and SVGAGI. Ends trimmed: V by 4 bases, J by 5 bases; bases unmatched to a gene: 12. The CDR3 contains 16 residues, cysteine and phenylalanine counted. Only the CDR3 DNA is retained, 48 bases long and in frame from the first base. The library was prepared using the immunoSEQ multiplex PCR assay. TCR beta CDR3 sequencing was performed on DNA from the cultured, isolated CD4+ T cells. In the source study's methods: The analysis removed non-productive TCR sequences, trimmed reads to the CDR3 region, and retained only CDR3s that were 7 or more amino acids long. Antigen-specific clonotypes were identified with the MANAFEST web app by comparing expansion in peptide wells against reference cultures. Positive clones required FDR<0.05 expansion versus reference and all other wells, odds ratio above 5, and frequency above 0.1% in two replicate wells. A clonotype was called cross-reactive if it was significantly expanded both in SARS-CoV-2 spike wells and in at least one common cold coronavirus spike condition. CDR3 similarity was assessed by Levenshtein distance with the stringdist R package, and unrooted trees were built with ape in R 3.6.1. TCRdb obtained this table from immuneACCESS and retained in-frame rearrangements with V and J assigned. These tables miss some clones; where compared with another copy, unresolved V genes account for less than half of the shortfall, and the remainder is unexplained. D and trimming come from the DNA, and the V and J calls and clone size come from that table. Counted in this sample were about 24,000 clones; 73% of them appeared once. The top ten hold roughly 8% of the sample.

A word on this clone: Its antigen has not been determined. Base qualities were left out, and no much larger clone turns up one base away.

To identify antigen-specific CD4+ T cell clonotypes by their expansion, the ViraFEST assay first stimulated PBMC with viral peptide pools and then applied TCR sequencing. After around 10 days of culture, CD4+ T cells were isolated with the EasySep CD4+ T cell isolation kit. Each participant got two doses of an mRNA SARS-CoV-2 vaccine, either BNT162b2 or mRNA-1273. The absence of prior SARS-CoV-2 infection in healthy vaccine recipients was confirmed by negative nucleocapsid antibodies before and after vaccination. Around 2 million PBMC per well were cultured in IMDM with approximately 5% human AB serum, roughly 10 IU/ml IL-2 and gentamicin, plus 10 ug/ml peptides. On days 3 and 7, half of the culture medium was replaced with fresh IL-2-containing medium. Each peptide stimulation condition was cultured in triplicate wells unless otherwise noted. Using Ficoll-Paque Plus gradient centrifugation, PBMC were separated from whole blood and then either used fresh or cryopreserved at -140C. The spike proteins of SARS-CoV-2 and of the common cold coronaviruses HCoV-NL63, HCoV-OC43 and HCoV-229E were spanned by overlapping peptide pools. The QIAamp micro DNA kit was used to extract genomic DNA from the cultured CD4+ T cells.

The chain joins TRBV6-6 to TRBJ2-3, and 7 junctional nucleotides match TRBD1. This TCR was sampled from a human donor who received a COVID-19 vaccine. Here the sequenced sample was CD4+ T cells from PBMCs cultured with SARS-CoV-2 spike peptides, taken after COVID-19 vaccination. The cell subset or site label on this specimen signifies: SARS-CoV-2 spike overlapping peptide pool stimulation. The CDR3 amino acid sequence is: CASSSEGARRGDTQYF. Read as DNA, the sequence is TGTGCCAGCAGTTCCGAGGGGGCTAGGAGAGGAGATACGCAGTATTTT.